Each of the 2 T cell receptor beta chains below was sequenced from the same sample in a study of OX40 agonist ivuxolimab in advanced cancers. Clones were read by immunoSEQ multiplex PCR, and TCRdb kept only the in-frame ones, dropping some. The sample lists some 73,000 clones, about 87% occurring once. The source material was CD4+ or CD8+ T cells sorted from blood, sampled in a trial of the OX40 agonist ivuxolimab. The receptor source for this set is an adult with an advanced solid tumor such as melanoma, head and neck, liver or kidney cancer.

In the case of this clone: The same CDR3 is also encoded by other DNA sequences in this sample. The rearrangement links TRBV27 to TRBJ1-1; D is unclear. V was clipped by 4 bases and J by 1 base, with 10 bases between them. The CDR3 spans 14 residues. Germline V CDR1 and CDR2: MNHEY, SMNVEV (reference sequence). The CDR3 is CASSYSTPNTEAFF. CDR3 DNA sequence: TGTGCCAGCAGTTACTCGACCCCGAACACTGAAGCTTTCTTT.

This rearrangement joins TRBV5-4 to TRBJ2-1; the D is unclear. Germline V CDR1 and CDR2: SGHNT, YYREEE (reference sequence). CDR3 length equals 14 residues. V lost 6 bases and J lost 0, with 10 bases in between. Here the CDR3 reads CASTLESSYNEQFF. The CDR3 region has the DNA TGTGCCAGCACCCTCGAGAGCTCCTACAATGAGCAGTTCTTC.